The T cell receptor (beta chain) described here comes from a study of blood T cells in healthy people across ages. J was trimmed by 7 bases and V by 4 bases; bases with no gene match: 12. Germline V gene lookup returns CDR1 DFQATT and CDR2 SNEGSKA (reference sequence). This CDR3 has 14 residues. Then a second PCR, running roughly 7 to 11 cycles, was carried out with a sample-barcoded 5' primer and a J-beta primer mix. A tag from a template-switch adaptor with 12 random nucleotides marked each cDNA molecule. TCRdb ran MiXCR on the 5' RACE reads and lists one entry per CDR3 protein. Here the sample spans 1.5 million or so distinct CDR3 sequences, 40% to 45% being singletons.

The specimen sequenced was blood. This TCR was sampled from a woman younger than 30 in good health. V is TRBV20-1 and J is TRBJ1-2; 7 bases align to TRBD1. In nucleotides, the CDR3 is TGCAGTGCTACCCCGACAGGGCTTGGTGCTGGCTACACCTTC. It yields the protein CSATPTGLGAGYTF.